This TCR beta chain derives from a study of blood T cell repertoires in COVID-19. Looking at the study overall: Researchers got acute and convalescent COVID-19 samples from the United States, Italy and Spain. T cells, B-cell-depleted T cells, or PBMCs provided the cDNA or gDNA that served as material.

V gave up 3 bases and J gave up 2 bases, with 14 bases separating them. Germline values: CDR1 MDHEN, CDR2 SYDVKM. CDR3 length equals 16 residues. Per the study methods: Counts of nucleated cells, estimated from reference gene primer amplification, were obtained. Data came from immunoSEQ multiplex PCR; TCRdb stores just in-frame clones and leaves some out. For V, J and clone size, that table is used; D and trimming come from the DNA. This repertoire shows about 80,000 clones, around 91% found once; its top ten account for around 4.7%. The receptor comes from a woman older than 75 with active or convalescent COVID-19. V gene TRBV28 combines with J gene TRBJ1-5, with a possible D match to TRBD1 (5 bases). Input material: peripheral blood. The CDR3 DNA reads TGTGCCAGCAGTTTTCGGCAGGGTTGGGGCAATCAGCCCCAGCATTTT. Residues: CASSFRQGWGNQPQHF.